A single count supports the clone carrying this T cell receptor (beta chain). What it binds is unknown. The data were obtained in a study of persistence of HIV-infected CD4 T cells. V was clipped by 6 bases and J by 1 base, with 7 bases between them. The CDR3 consists of 13 residues. Germline V gene sequence: CDR1 MNHNY, CDR2 SVGAGI (reference sequence). This was the immunoSEQ version 4 assay in survey mode. Libraries were prepared by immunoSEQ multiplex PCR; TCRdb keeps only in-frame clonotypes and omits some of them. The sample lists 46,000 or so clones; about 80% were seen once. Lysates of CMV-infected fibroblasts at approximately 10 ug/mL stimulated these cells. CD40L/CD69 double-negative CD45RO-high memory CD4+ T cells were collected. Suppressive ART was started during chronic HIV-1 infection in these adults.

This material consisted of CD4+ T cells sorted from PBMCs after roughly 18-hour stimulation, taken from a patient who received antiretroviral therapy. This chain connects TRBV6-6 to TRBJ1-5; no definite D call. This clonotype was sampled from an adult man with HIV who was CMV-seropositive. CDR3 DNA: TGTGCCAGCAGCTCGTCGAGCAATCAGCCCCAGCATTTT. It specifies CASSSSSNQPQHF.